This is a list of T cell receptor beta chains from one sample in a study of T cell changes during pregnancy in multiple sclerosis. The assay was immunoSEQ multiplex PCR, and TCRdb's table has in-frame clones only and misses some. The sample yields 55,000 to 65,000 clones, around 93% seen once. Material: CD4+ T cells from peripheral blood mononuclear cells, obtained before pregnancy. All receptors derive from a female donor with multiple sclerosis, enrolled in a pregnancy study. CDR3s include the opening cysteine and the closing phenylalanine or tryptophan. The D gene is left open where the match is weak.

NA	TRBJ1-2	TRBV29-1	CSVEWATNYGYTF	TGCAGCGTTGAATGGGCCACTAACTATGGCTACACCTTC
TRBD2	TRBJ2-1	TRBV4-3	CASSQETSGARNEQFF	TGCGCCAGCAGCCAGGAGACTAGCGGGGCTCGGAATGAGCAGTTCTTC
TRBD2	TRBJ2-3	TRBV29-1	CSVDREGRVDTQYF	TGCAGTGTTGACCGGGAGGGCCGTGTAGATACGCAGTATTTT
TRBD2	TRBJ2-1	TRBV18	CASSPPRSAGGYNEQFF	TGTGCCAGCTCACCACCGAGGTCAGCGGGAGGGTACAATGAGCAGTTCTTC
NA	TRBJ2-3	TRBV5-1	CASSFGTDTQYF	TGCGCCAGCAGCTTCGGCACAGATACGCAGTATTTT
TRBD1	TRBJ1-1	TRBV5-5	CASGQEMNTEAFF	TGTGCCAGTGGACAGGAAATGAACACTGAAGCTTTCTTT
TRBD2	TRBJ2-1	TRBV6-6	CASSPALAGANEQFF	TGTGCCAGCAGTCCTGCACTAGCGGGGGCCAATGAGCAGTTCTTC
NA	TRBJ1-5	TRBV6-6	CASRSTAPTHQPQHF	TGTGCCAGCAGGTCGACAGCCCCCACTCATCAGCCCCAGCATTTT
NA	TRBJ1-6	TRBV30	CAWRGTGISPLHF	TGTGCCTGGAGGGGAACAGGGATTTCACCCCTCCACTTT
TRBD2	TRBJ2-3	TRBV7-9	CASSLTSGRMDTQYF	TGTGCCAGCAGCCTGACTAGCGGGAGGATGGATACGCAGTATTTT
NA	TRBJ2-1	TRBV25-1	CASSDIGSSYNEQFF	TGTGCCAGCAGTGACATCGGGAGTTCCTACAATGAGCAGTTCTTC
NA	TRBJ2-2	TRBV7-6	CASSLPRGPGAGELFF	TGTGCCAGCAGCTTACCTCGGGGTCCAGGGGCCGGGGAGCTGTTTTTT
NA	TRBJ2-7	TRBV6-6	CASTFTGRAYEQYF	TGTGCCAGCACCTTCACCGGGCGGGCATACGAGCAGTACTTC